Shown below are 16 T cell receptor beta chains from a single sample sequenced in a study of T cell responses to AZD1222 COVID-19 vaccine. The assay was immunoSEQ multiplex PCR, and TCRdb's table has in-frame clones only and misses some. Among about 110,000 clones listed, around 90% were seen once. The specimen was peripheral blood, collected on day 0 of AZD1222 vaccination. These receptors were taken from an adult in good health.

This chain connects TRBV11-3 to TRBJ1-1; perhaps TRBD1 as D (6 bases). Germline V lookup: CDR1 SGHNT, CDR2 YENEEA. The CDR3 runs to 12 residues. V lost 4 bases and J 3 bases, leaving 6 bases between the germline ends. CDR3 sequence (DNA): TGTGCCAGCAGCTCAGGGGACACTGAAGCTTTCTTT. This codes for CASSSGDTEAFF.

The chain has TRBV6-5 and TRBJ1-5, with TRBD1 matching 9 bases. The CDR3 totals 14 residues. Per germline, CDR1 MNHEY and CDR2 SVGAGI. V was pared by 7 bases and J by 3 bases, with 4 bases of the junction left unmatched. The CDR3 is CASKGQGHNQPQHF. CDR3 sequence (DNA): TGTGCCAGCAAGGGACAGGGACACAATCAGCCCCAGCATTTT.

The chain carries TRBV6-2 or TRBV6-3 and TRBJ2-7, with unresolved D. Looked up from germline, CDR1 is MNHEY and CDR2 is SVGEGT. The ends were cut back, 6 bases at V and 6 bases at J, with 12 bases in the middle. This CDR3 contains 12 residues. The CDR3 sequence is CASSRQSIEQYF. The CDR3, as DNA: TGTGCCAGCAGCAGGCAGTCTATCGAGCAGTACTTC.

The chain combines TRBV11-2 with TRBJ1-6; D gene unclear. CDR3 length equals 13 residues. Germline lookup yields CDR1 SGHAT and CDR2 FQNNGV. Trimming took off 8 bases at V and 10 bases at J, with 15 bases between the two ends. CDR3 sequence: CASVRGRESPLHF. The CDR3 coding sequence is TGTGCCAGCGTCCGGGGTAGGGAATCACCCCTCCACTTT.

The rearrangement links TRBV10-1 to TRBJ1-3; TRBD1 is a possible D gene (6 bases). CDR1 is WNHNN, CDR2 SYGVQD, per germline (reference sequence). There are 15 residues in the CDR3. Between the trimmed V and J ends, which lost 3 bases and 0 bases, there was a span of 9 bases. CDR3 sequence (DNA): TGCGCCAGCAGTGAAGGGACAAGCTCTGGAAACACCATATATTTT. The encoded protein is CASSEGTSSGNTIYF.

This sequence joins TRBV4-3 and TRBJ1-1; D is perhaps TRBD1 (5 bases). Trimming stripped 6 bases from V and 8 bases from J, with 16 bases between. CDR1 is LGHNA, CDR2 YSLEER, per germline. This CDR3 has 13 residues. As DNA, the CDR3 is TGCGCCAGCAGAAATGGCAGGGCAACGGAAGCTTTCTTT. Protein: CASRNGRATEAFF.

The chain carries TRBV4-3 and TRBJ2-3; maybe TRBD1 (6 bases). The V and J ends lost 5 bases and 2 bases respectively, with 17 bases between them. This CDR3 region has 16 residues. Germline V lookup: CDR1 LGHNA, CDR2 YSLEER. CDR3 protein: CASSAGDRMLTDTQYF. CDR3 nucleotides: TGCGCCAGCAGCGCCGGCGACAGGATGCTCACAGATACGCAGTATTTT.

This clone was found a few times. CDR3 in amino acids: CASSSTPSYEQYF. The CDR3 bases are TGCGCCAGCAGCTCGACCCCATCCTACGAGCAGTACTTC. The rearrangement joins TRBV5-1 to TRBJ2-7; D remains unclear. CDR1 and CDR2 from the germline V gene are SGHRS and YFSETQ. Trimming left V 3 bases short and J 1 base short, with 8 bases between. The CDR3 has 13 amino acids.

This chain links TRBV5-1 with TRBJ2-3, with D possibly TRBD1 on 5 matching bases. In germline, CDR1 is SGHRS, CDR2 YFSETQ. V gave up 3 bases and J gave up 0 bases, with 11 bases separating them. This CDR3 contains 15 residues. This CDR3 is CASSSVGASTDTQYF. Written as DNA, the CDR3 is TGCGCCAGCAGCTCGGTAGGGGCTAGCACAGATACGCAGTATTTT. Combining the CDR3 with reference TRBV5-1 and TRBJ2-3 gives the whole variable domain KAGVTQTPRYLIKTRGQQVTLSCSPISGHRSVSWYQQTPGQGLQFLFEYFSETQRNKGNFPGRFSGRQFSNSRSEMNVSTLELGDSALYLCASSSVGASTDTQYFGPGTRLTVL.

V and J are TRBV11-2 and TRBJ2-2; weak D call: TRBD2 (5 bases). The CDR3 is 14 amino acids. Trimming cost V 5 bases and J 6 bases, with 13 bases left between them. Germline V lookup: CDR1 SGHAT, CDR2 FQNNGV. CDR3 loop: CASSITSYAGELFF. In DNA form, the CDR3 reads TGTGCCAGCAGCATTACTAGTTACGCCGGGGAGCTGTTTTTT.

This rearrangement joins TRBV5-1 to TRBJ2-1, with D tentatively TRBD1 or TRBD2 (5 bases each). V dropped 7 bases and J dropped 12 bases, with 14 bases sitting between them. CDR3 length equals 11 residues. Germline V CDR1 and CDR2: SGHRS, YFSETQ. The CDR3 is CASDEAGRQFF. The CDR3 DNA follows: TGCGCCAGCGACGAGGCAGGGAGGCAGTTCTTC.

The CDR3 is CASSPAGGDTEAFF. In nucleotides, the CDR3 is TGTGCCAGCAGCCCCGCGGGGGGGGACACTGAAGCTTTCTTT. The V call is TRBV5-4, the J call TRBJ1-1, with D possibly TRBD1 on 5 matching bases. V lost 4 bases to trimming and J lost 3 bases, with 13 bases between them. CDR3 size: 14 residues. CDR1 is SGHNT, CDR2 YYREEE, per germline (reference sequence).

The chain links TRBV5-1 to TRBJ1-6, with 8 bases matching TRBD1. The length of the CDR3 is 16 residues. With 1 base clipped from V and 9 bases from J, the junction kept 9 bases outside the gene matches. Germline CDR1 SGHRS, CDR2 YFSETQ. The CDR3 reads CASSLNRGQGGSPLHF. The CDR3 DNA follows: TGCGCCAGCAGCTTGAATCGTGGACAGGGCGGTTCACCCCTCCACTTT.

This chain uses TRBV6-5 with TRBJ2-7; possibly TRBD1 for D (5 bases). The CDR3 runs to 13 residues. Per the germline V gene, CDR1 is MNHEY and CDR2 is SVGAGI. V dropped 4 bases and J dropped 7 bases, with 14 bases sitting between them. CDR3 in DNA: TGTGCCAGCAGTTTAAACACAGGTTTAGAGCAGTACTTC. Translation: CASSLNTGLEQYF.

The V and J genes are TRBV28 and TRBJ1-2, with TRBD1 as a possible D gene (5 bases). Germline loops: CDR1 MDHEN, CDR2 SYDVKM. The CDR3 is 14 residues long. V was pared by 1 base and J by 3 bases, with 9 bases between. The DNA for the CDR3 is TGTGCCAGCAGTTTATATCAAGGGGACTATGGCTACACCTTC. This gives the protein CASSLYQGDYGYTF.

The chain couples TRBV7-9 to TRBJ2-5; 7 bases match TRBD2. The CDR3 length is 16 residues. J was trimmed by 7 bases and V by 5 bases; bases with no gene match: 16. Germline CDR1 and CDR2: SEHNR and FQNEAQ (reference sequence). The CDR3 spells CASSPLIRGSPRTQYF. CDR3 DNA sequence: TGTGCCAGCAGCCCCCTAATACGCGGGAGCCCCAGGACCCAGTACTTC.